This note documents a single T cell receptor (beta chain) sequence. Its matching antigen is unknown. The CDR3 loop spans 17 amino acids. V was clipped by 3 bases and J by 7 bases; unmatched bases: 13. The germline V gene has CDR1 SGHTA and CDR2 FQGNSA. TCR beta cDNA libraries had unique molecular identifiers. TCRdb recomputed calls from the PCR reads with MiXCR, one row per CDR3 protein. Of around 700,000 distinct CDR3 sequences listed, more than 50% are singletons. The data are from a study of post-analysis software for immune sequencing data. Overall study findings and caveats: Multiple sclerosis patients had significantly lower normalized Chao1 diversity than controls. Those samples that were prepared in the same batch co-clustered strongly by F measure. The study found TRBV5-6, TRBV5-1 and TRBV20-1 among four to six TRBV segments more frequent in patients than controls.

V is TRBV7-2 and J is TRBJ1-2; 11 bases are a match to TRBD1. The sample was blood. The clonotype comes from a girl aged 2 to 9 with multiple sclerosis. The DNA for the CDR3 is TGTGCCAGCAGCTTTAGGCCCGGGACAGGGGGAGGGGCTGGCTACACCTTC. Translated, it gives CASSFRPGTGGGAGYTF.